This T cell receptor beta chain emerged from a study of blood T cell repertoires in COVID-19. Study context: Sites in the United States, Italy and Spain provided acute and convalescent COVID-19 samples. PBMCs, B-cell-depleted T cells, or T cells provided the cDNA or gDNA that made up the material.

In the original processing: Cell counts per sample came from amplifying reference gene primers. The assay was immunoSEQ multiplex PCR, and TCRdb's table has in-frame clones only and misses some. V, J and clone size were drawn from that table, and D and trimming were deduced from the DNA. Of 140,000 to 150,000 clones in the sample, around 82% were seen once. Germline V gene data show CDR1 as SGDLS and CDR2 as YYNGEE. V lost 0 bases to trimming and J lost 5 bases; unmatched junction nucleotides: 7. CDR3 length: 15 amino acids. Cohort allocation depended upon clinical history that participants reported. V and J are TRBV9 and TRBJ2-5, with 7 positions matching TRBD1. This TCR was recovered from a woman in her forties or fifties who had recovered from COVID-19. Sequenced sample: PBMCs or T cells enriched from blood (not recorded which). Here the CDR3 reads CASSVDPTGSETQYF. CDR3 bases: TGTGCCAGCAGCGTAGACCCGACAGGGTCCGAGACCCAGTACTTC.